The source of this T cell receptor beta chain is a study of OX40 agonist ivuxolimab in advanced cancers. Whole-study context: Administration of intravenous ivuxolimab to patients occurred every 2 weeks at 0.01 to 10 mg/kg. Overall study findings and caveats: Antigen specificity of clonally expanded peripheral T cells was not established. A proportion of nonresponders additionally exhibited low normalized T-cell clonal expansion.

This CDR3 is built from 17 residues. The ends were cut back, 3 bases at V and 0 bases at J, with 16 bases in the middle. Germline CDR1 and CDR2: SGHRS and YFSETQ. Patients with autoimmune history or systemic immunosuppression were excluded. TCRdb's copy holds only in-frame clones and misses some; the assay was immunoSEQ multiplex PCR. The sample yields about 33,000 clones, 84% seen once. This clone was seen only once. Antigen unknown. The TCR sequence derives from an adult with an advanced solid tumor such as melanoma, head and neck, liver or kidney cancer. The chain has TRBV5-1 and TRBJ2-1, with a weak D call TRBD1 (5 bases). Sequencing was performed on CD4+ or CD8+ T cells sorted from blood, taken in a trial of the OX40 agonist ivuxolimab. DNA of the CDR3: TGCGCCAGCAGCTCCAAGGACACGCCCTCCTCCTACAATGAGCAGTTCTTC. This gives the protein CASSSKDTPSSYNEQFF.